A selection of T cell receptor beta chains follows, all from one sample in a study of Graves' ophthalmopathy and Graves' hyperthyroidism. TCRdb passed the multiplex PCR reads through MiXCR, listing each CDR3 protein once. This sample has roughly 220,000 distinct CDR3 sequences; about 46% occur once, and the top ten carry about half. The sample consisted of peripheral blood. The receptors were sampled from an adult man with Graves' ophthalmopathy. Each CDR3 is given with its conserved first and last residue. D genes are given only for firm matches. Not every row has a clone size; where given, it reads once, few, many or a size class.

TRBD1 TRBJ1-2 TRBV2 NA CASSATGGLYGYTF TGTGCCAGCAGTGCCACAGGGGGCTTGTATGGCTACACCTTC
NA TRBJ2-2 TRBV28 NA CASRRSDTGELFF TGTGCCAGCCGGAGGTCGGACACCGGGGAGCTGTTTTTT
NA TRBJ1-1 TRBV5-1 NA CASSPDRSTNTEAFF TGCGCCAGCAGCCCAGACAGGAGCACCAACACTGAAGCTTTCTTT
NA TRBJ2-5 TRBV29-1 NA CNVEVGAGETQYF TGCAACGTTGAAGTGGGGGCCGGAGAGACCCAGTACTTC
NA TRBJ2-7 TRBV10-1 NA CASSSGTGWSYEQYF TGCGCCAGCAGTTCAGGGACGGGGTGGTCCTACGAGCAGTACTTC
TRBD2 TRBJ2-2 TRBV5-1 once CASRNSGLNTGELFF TGCGCCAGCAGAAATAGCGGGCTCAACACCGGGGAGCTGTTTTTT
NA TRBJ2-7 TRBV10-2 few CASSETGGREQYF TGCGCCAGCAGTGAGACCGGCGGCAGGGAGCAGTACTTC
TRBD2 TRBJ2-5 TRBV5-5 few CASSLLAGGDETQYF TGTGCCAGCAGCTTACTCGCGGGGGGGGATGAGACCCAGTACTTC
TRBD2 TRBJ2-7 TRBV7-9 NA CASSLSSGSLTYEQYF TGTGCCAGCAGCTTAAGTAGCGGGAGTCTAACCTACGAGCAGTACTTC
NA TRBJ2-5 TRBV7-7 few CAAGVDGETQYF TGTGCTGCGGGTGTCGACGGGGAGACCCAGTACTTC
NA TRBJ1-5 TRBV6-5 NA CASSYRGEPQHF TGTGCCAGCAGTTACCGGGGGGAGCCCCAGCATTTT
NA TRBJ2-5 TRBV29-1 NA CSVGTGTDQYF TGCAGCGTAGGGACCGGGACGGACCAGTACTTC
NA TRBJ2-2 TRBV7-2 few CASSVQGHRGELFF TGTGCCAGCAGCGTCCAGGGTCATCGAGGGGAGCTGTTTTTT
TRBD2 TRBJ2-7 TRBV24-1 NA CATSDSSGRIYEQYF TGTGCCACCAGTGACTCCAGCGGGAGGATCTACGAGCAGTACTTC
TRBD1 TRBJ1-2 TRBV29-1 NA CSVVGTGPNYGYTF TGCAGCGTAGTTGGGACAGGGCCTAACTATGGCTACACCTTC
NA TRBJ2-2 TRBV7-2 NA CASSSSWRELFF TGTGCCAGCAGCTCCAGTTGGAGGGAGCTGTTTTTT
TRBD1 TRBJ1-2 TRBV29-1 NA CSVGGDRVAITRGYTF TGCAGCGTTGGGGGGGACAGGGTTGCGATTACTCGTGGCTACACCTTC
TRBD2 TRBJ2-5 TRBV2 NA CASSTSGFQETQYF TGTGCCAGCAGTACTAGCGGTTTTCAAGAGACCCAGTACTTC
NA TRBJ1-2 TRBV29-1 NA CSVEESPGNTF TGCAGCGTTGAAGAGTCTCCTGGAAACACCTTC
NA TRBJ1-5 TRBV19 NA CASSPRSQPQHF TGTGCCAGTAGCCCCCGGAGTCAGCCCCAGCATTTT
NA TRBJ2-5 TRBV14 NA CASSQGSRTAAQETQYF TGTGCCAGCAGCCAAGGGAGCAGGACCGCCGCCCAAGAGACCCAGTACTTC
NA TRBJ1-5 TRBV27 once CASSLSEGGREPQHF TGTGCCAGCAGTTTATCGGAGGGGGGTAGAGAGCCCCAGCATTTT
TRBD2 TRBJ2-7 TRBV25-1 NA CASSDTSGGKYREQYF TGTGCCAGCAGCGATACTAGCGGGGGGAAATATCGCGAGCAGTACTTC
TRBD1 TRBJ1-2 TRBV15 many CATSRAGDRGNYGYTF TGTGCCACCAGCAGAGCGGGGGACAGGGGGAACTATGGCTACACCTTC
NA TRBJ2-2 TRBV7-3 NA CASSQPGGGELFF TGTGCCAGCAGCCAACCGGGTGGCGGGGAGCTGTTTTTT
TRBD1 TRBJ2-7 TRBV6-1 few CASSYGGTGRSYEQYF TGTGCCAGCAGTTACGGAGGGACAGGGCGATCCTACGAGCAGTACTTC
NA TRBJ1-3 TRBV7-8 NA CASSLGGDTIYF TGTGCCAGCAGCTTGGGGGGGGACACCATATATTTT
NA TRBJ1-1 TRBV20-1 NA CSARRPGPGVEAFF TGCAGTGCTAGAAGGCCAGGGCCAGGGGTTGAAGCTTTCTTT
NA TRBJ2-7 TRBV10-2 once CASSAGQKTRDTQYF TGCGCCAGCAGCGCGGGACAGAAGACCAGGGATACGCAGTACTTC
TRBD1 TRBJ2-5 TRBV7-9 NA CASSLRYDREETQYF TGTGCCAGCAGCCTTCGCTATGACAGGGAAGAGACCCAGTACTTC
NA TRBJ1-1 TRBV20-1 NA CSANPRGARTEAFF TGCAGTGCTAACCCCCGCGGGGCGCGGACTGAAGCTTTCTTT
TRBD1 TRBJ2-5 TRBV7-2 NA CASSSGQGASQYF TGTGCCAGCAGCTCTGGACAGGGGGCTTCTCAGTACTTC
NA TRBJ1-1 TRBV9 few CASSVGRGTEAFF TGTGCCAGCAGCGTAGGAAGGGGCACTGAAGCTTTCTTT
TRBD2 TRBJ2-5 TRBV10-3 many CAISEPERGRETQYF TGTGCCATCAGTGAGCCTGAGCGGGGCAGGGAGACCCAGTACTTC
TRBD1 TRBJ2-7 TRBV19 few CASSIPAQGRYEQYF TGTGCCAGTAGTATCCCTGCACAGGGGAGATACGAGCAGTACTTC
NA TRBJ2-5 TRBV6-4 NA CASSDSEGAGTQYF TGTGCCAGCAGTGACTCGGAGGGGGCAGGGACCCAGTACTTC
NA TRBJ1-2 TRBV9 NA CASSQYSMQGLWYGYTF TGTGCCAGCAGCCAATATTCTATGCAGGGGCTCTGGTATGGCTACACCTTC
TRBD1 TRBJ2-3 TRBV7-9 NA CASSWDRGTDTQYF TGTGCCAGCAGCTGGGACAGGGGCACAGATACGCAGTATTTT
NA TRBJ2-7 TRBV9 NA CASSQESHEQYF TGTGCCAGCAGCCAAGAATCCCACGAGCAGTACTTC
NA TRBJ1-5 TRBV15 NA CATSRDDAHSNQPQHF TGTGCCACCAGCAGAGATGACGCTCATAGCAATCAGCCCCAGCATTTT
NA TRBJ1-4 TRBV19 few CASSIAAGPNEKLFF TGTGCCAGTAGTATAGCGGCAGGACCGAATGAAAAACTGTTTTTT
TRBD2 TRBJ2-2 TRBV24-1 few CATSDRTSGGAGELFF TGTGCCACCAGTGATCGGACTAGCGGGGGGGCCGGGGAGCTGTTTTTT
NA TRBJ2-7 TRBV6-5 few CASSPRQASYEQYF TGTGCCAGCAGTCCGCGACAGGCCTCCTACGAGCAGTACTTC
NA TRBJ1-3 TRBV10-3 many CAISESKGNTIYF TGTGCCATCAGTGAGTCGAAGGGAAACACCATATATTTT
NA TRBJ1-2 TRBV11-2 few CASSPVGLNTF TGTGCCAGCAGCCCCGTAGGGCTGAACACCTTC
TRBD1 TRBJ2-7 TRBV29-1 many CSVPGTAMYEQYF TGCAGCGTTCCCGGGACAGCTATGTACGAGCAGTACTTC
NA TRBJ1-4 TRBV7-6 NA CASRFDRSVEKLFF TGTGCCAGCAGATTTGACAGGTCTGTTGAAAAACTGTTTTTT
TRBD1 TRBJ1-5 TRBV10-2 NA CASRKQGAVQPQHF TGCGCCAGCAGGAAGCAGGGGGCCGTTCAGCCCCAGCATTTT
TRBD2 TRBJ2-5 TRBV10-3 NA CAISYALAGAGETQYF TGTGCCATCAGTTACGCGCTAGCGGGAGCTGGGGAGACCCAGTACTTC
NA TRBJ2-7 TRBV5-6 once CASSTDKAYEQYF TGTGCCAGCAGCACTGACAAGGCCTACGAGCAGTACTTC
NA TRBJ1-2 TRBV19 few CASSMAHYGYTF TGTGCCAGTAGTATGGCCCACTATGGCTACACCTTC
TRBD1 TRBJ1-2 TRBV2 NA CASSPGQGYSIYTF TGTGCCAGCAGCCCCGGACAGGGTTACTCGATCTACACCTTC
NA TRBJ1-4 TRBV2 few CASSEGDPPNEKLFF TGTGCCAGCAGTGAGGGAGACCCACCTAATGAAAAACTGTTTTTT
NA TRBJ2-5 TRBV10-3 NA CASGVGTISGETQYF TGTGCCAGCGGTGTGGGGACAATAAGTGGGGAGACCCAGTACTTC
TRBD1 TRBJ1-6 TRBV5-1 NA CASSSDGTVYNSPLHF TGCGCCAGCAGCTCCGATGGGACAGTCTATAATTCACCCCTCCACTTT
NA TRBJ2-5 TRBV7-3 few CASSFGSETQYF TGTGCCAGCAGCTTTGGTTCGGAGACCCAGTACTTC